The clone carrying this T cell receptor beta chain was seen at least ten times. The antigen remains unidentified. Using quantitative 5'-RACE with molecular barcodes, the authors made TCR beta libraries. In TCRdb, the 5' RACE reads were re-called with MiXCR into one record per CDR3 protein. In the table there are 25,000 to 35,000 distinct CDR3 sequences, 5% to 5.5% of which are singletons. This entry belongs to a study of CD8 T cells in ankylosing spondylitis. The CDR3 is made up of 14 amino acids. The ends were cut back, 4 bases at V and 4 bases at J, with 13 bases in the middle. CDR1 SGDLS and CDR2 YYNGEE come from the germline V gene. Study-level points and caveats: What appeared characteristic of ankylosing spondylitis blood was a TCR beta motif of seven to nine highly homologous variants.

The sequence was obtained from a female donor with ankylosing spondylitis or in good health (not recorded which). The chain couples TRBV9 to TRBJ2-3; no firm D call. Sequencing used blood, either unsorted or a sorted T cell fraction (not recorded which). CDR3 residues: CASSSNSRPDTQYF. The CDR3 DNA follows: TGTGCCAGCAGCTCAAATAGCCGCCCAGATACGCAGTATTTT.